The clone carrying this TCR beta chain appeared a single time. These data originate in a study of blood T cell repertoires in COVID-19. Study at large: Acute-phase and convalescent COVID-19 samples originated in the United States, Italy and Spain. PBMCs, B-cell-depleted T cells, or T cells provided the cDNA or gDNA that made up the material.

The CDR3 is 16 amino acids. The germline V gene encodes CDR1 MDHEN and CDR2 SYDVKM. The trim removed 2 bases at V and 5 bases at J, leaving 8 bases unmatched. The authors' processing: Quantification of nucleated cells was approximated via reference gene primer amplification. Data came from immunoSEQ multiplex PCR; TCRdb stores just in-frame clones and leaves some out. Clone size and V and J calls were adopted from that table, with D and trimming inferred from the DNA. The sample lists about 160,000 clones; 79% were seen once. What was sequenced was peripheral blood. The rearrangement joins TRBV28 to TRBJ2-1, with 8 nucleotides matching TRBD1. The source of this sequence is a woman aged 55-75 years with COVID-19, enrolled during active disease. The CDR3 loop reads CASSLPGTGGNNEQFF. CDR3 DNA sequence: TGTGCCAGCAGTTTACCCGGGACAGGTGGGAACAATGAGCAGTTCTTC.